One and the same sample provided the 18 T cell receptor beta chains below, sequenced in a study of T cell responses to AZD1222 COVID-19 vaccine. The method was immunoSEQ multiplex PCR; TCRdb's version includes in-frame clones alone and lacks a portion of them. Here the sample spans about 140,000 clones, roughly 82% being singletons. The sample consisted of peripheral blood, taken on day 0 of AZD1222 vaccination. The receptors shown here come from an adult in good health.

The chain links TRBV27 to TRBJ1-1; 7 bases are a match to TRBD1. CDR1 is MNHEY and CDR2 is SMNVEV in the germline V gene (reference sequence). V lost 6 bases and J lost 4; bases outside the gene matches: 8. The CDR3 length is 14 residues. The CDR3 reads CASRRTGTGTEAFF. The CDR3 DNA sequence: TGTGCCAGCAGGAGGACAGGAACCGGCACTGAAGCTTTCTTT.

This chain connects TRBV5-6 to TRBJ1-1; 7 nucleotides align to TRBD1. Germline V gene data show CDR1 as SGHDT and CDR2 as YYEEEE. After removal of 0 bases from V and 1 base from J, the junction contained 6 bases not matched to a gene. The CDR3 covers 16 residues. CDR3 amino acids: CASSLGQGRANTEAFF. CDR3 in DNA: TGTGCCAGCAGCTTGGGACAGGGAAGGGCGAACACTGAAGCTTTCTTT.

The gene calls are TRBV27 and TRBJ1-1, with D possibly being TRBD1 (5 bases). CDR3 length: 14 amino acids. CDR1 and CDR2 (germline): MNHEY, SMNVEV (reference sequence). V lost 2 bases and J 7 bases, leaving 14 bases between the germline ends. In DNA, the CDR3 is TGTGCCAGCAGTTTACAGGGATTAGTTGGTGAAGCTTTCTTT. Its translation is CASSLQGLVGEAFF.

This chain links TRBV12-3 or TRBV12-4 with TRBJ1-2; D is uncertain. Trimming pared 2 bases from V and 5 bases from J, leaving 6 bases between. The CDR3 runs to 12 residues. Here the CDR3 reads CASSLRGYGYTF. CDR3 nucleotide sequence: TGTGCCAGCAGTTTAAGAGGATATGGCTACACCTTC.

The chain combines TRBV12-3 or TRBV12-4 with TRBJ2-2; no reliable D call. The V end was cut by 1 base, the J end by 6 bases, with 3 bases between. This CDR3 contains 12 residues. This CDR3 reads CASSLGSGELFF. CDR3 DNA: TGTGCCAGCAGTTTAGGGTCCGGGGAGCTGTTTTTT.

This clone was counted a few times. CDR3 residues: CASSIKGNSNQPQHF. The CDR3 DNA sequence: TGTGCCAGTAGTATAAAGGGGAATAGCAATCAGCCCCAGCATTTT. The chain couples TRBV19 to TRBJ1-5, with D perhaps matching TRBD1 (5 bases). CDR1 is LNHDA and CDR2 is SQIVND in the germline V gene (reference sequence). Deletions cut 2 bases from V and 0 bases from J, with 8 bases between. CDR3 length: 15 amino acids.

This clone showed up just once. This chain uses TRBV29-1 with TRBJ2-1; 8 bases are a match to TRBD1. The CDR3 contains 13 residues. Germline values: CDR1 SQVTM, CDR2 ANQGSEA. V shed 8 bases, J shed 5 bases, and the junction held 8 bases outside the gene matches. The CDR3 DNA reads as TGCAGCACCTCCGGGACAGGTAACAATGAGCAGTTCTTC. Its translation: CSTSGTGNNEQFF.

The chain links TRBV5-1 to TRBJ1-6; 7 nucleotides align to TRBD1. CDR1 and CDR2 from the germline V gene are SGHRS and YFSETQ. The CDR3 consists of 14 residues. The ends lost 5 bases at V and 6 bases at J; junction bases unmatched: 5. CDR3 sequence: CASSPDRVNSPLHF. The CDR3 DNA follows: TGCGCCAGCAGTCCTGACAGGGTTAATTCACCCCTCCACTTT.

This chain links TRBV5-4 with TRBJ1-1; D remains ambiguous. Germline V gene lookup returns CDR1 SGHNT and CDR2 YYREEE (reference sequence). This CDR3 contains 15 residues. V was cut by 3 bases and J by 0 bases, with 12 bases left in between. The CDR3, as DNA: TGTGCCAGCAGCTCCGAATTAACAGTGAACACTGAAGCTTTCTTT. It codes for CASSSELTVNTEAFF.

The genes are TRBV30 and TRBJ1-4; D call uncertain. V was shortened by 3 bases and J by 4 bases, with 15 bases between the two germline ends. Germline CDR1 is GTSNPN and CDR2 is SVGIG (reference sequence). The CDR3 length is 15 residues. CDR3: CAWSEEAGINEKLFF. The CDR3 DNA sequence: TGTGCCTGGAGCGAGGAGGCGGGGATTAATGAAAAACTGTTTTTT.

Notes on this clone: Other DNA sequences in this sample translate to the same CDR3. The genes are TRBV12-3 or TRBV12-4 and TRBJ2-5; the D gene could be TRBD1 or TRBD2 (5 bases each). The CDR3 is 13 amino acids. The V and J ends lost 0 bases and 5 bases respectively, with 7 bases between them. CDR3 residues: CASSLAGTETQYF. CDR3 sequence (DNA): TGTGCCAGCAGTTTAGCAGGGACGGAGACCCAGTACTTC.

This clone was detected a few times. The gene calls are TRBV10-1 and TRBJ2-1, with a tentative D call TRBD1 (5 bases). V was pared by 3 bases and J by 0 bases, with 12 bases between. The CDR3 length is 16 residues. Germline V CDR1 and CDR2: WNHNN, SYGVQD (reference sequence). The CDR3, as DNA: TGCGCCAGCAGTGATAAGGGGCTAAGCTCCTACAATGAGCAGTTCTTC. It translates to CASSDKGLSSYNEQFF.

The CDR3 region has the DNA TGTGCCAGCAGCCCCAGCCGGGGCTACTACAATGAGCAGTTCTTC. Its translation is CASSPSRGYYNEQFF. The chain carries TRBV7-2 and TRBJ2-1, with D perhaps TRBD1 or TRBD2 (5 bases each). Trimming shortened V by 5 bases and J by 3 bases, and 14 bases separated the two germline ends. The length of the CDR3 is 15 residues. Looked up from germline, CDR1 is SGHTA and CDR2 is FQGNSA.

Remarks on this clone: Other nucleotide sequences in the sample specify the same CDR3. The CDR3, as DNA: TGCGCCAGCAGCCAAGATCTGAGGACAGGGAACACCATATATTTT. Translated, it gives CASSQDLRTGNTIYF. The chain links TRBV4-1 to TRBJ1-3, with TRBD1 matching over 8 bases. Germline lookup yields CDR1 MGHRA and CDR2 YSYEKL. The CDR3 runs to 15 residues. V lost 0 bases, J lost 7 bases, and 5 bases stayed unmatched.

V usage is TRBV28 and J usage is TRBJ1-1; D unclear. CDR3 length: 12 amino acids. Trimming removed 3 bases at V and 12 bases at J, with 14 bases between. Germline V gene sequence: CDR1 MDHEN, CDR2 SYDVKM. CDR3 residues: CASSFGSRESFF. The CDR3 DNA is TGTGCCAGCAGTTTTGGGTCTAGGGAATCTTTCTTT.

Concerning this clone: Other DNA sequences from this sample encode an identical CDR3 as well. The rearrangement links TRBV7-9 to TRBJ1-5; D unclear. Deletions cut 5 bases from V and 5 bases from J, with 10 bases between. The CDR3 is made up of 13 amino acids. Germline V gene sequence: CDR1 SEHNR, CDR2 FQNEAQ (reference sequence). The DNA for the CDR3 is TGTGCCAGCAGCCTGGGAGAATATCAGCCCCAGCATTTT. Translation: CASSLGEYQPQHF.

The table lists this clone with a few counts. The chain combines TRBV27 with TRBJ1-6; 7 bases align to TRBD1. V gave up 4 bases and J gave up 10 bases; unmatched junction bases: 10. Germline CDR1 reads MNHEY; CDR2 reads SMNVEV (reference sequence). The CDR3 consists of 15 residues. The CDR3 nucleotides read TGTGCCAGCAGTTATTACAGGGGACGTGACTCACCCCTCCACTTT. Encoded protein: CASSYYRGRDSPLHF.

V gene TRBV5-6 combines with J gene TRBJ2-2, with D possibly being TRBD1 (6 bases). Trimming stripped 6 bases from V and 2 bases from J, with 14 bases between. Per germline, CDR1 SGHDT and CDR2 YYEEEE. This CDR3 is built from 15 residues. This chain's CDR3 is CASTQQGPNTGELFF. Here the CDR3 DNA reads TGTGCCAGCACACAACAGGGTCCCAACACCGGGGAGCTGTTTTTT.